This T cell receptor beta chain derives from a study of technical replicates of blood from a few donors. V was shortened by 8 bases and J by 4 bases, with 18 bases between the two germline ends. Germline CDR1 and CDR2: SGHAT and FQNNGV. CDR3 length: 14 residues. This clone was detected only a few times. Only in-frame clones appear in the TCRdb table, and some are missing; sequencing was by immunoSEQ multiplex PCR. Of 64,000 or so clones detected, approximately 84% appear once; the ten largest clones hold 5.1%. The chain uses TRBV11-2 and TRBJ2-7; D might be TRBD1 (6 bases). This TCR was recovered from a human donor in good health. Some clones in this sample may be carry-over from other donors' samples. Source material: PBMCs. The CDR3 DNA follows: TGTGCCAGCCAACCTGGGACAATGCTTTACGAGCAGTACTTC. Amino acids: CASQPGTMLYEQYF.